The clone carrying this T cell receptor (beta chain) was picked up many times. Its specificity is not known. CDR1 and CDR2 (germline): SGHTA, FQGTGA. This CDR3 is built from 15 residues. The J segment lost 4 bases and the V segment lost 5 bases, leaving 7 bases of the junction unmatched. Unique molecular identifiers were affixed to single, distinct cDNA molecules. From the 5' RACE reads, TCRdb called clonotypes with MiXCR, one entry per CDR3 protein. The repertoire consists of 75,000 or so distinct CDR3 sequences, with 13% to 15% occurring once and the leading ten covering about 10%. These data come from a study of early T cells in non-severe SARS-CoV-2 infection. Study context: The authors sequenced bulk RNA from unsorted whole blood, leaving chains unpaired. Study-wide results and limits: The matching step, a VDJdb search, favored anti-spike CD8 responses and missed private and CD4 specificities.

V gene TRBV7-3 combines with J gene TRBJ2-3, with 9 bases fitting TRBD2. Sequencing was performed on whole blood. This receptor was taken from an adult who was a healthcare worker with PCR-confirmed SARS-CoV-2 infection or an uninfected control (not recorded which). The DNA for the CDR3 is TGTGCCAGCAGCGCCTCAGCGGGGGGCGCAGATACGCAGTATTTT. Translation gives CASSASAGGADTQYF.